This TCR beta chain was observed in a study of technical replicates of blood from several donors. Using immunoSEQ multiplex PCR, the repertoire was profiled, and TCRdb retains in-frame clones only, with some absent. This sample yields under 85,000 clones, of which approximately 93% are seen a single time; 0.41% belongs to the top ten. Germline V lookup: CDR1 PRHDT, CDR2 FYEKMQ (reference sequence). The CDR3 extends over 15 amino acids. V lost 3 bases, J lost 6 bases, and 8 bases stayed unmatched. The chain carries TRBV13 and TRBJ2-1; TRBD2 matches at 7 bases. The TCR sequence derives from a human donor in good health. Sample: T cells isolated from PBMCs. CDR3 DNA sequence: TGTGCCAGCAGCTTTGGCGGGAGAAGTGTCAATGAGCAGTTCTTC. Translating gives CASSFGGRSVNEQFF.